Each of the 5 T cell receptor beta chains below was sequenced from the same sample in a study of blood T cell repertoires in COVID-19. Clones were sequenced by immunoSEQ multiplex PCR, and TCRdb holds only the in-frame ones, with some missing. The sample holds just under 350,000 clones, 75% to 90% seen once. Sample: peripheral blood. The source of these receptors is a woman between 50 and 59 years old with COVID-19, enrolled during active disease.

The CDR3 DNA sequence: TGTGCCAGCAGCCAAGACGTCGGCGGAACCACCTACGAGCAGTACTTC. As protein: CASSQDVGGTTYEQYF. The chain combines TRBV4-2 with TRBJ2-7; no reliable D call. Germline lookup yields CDR1 LGHNA and CDR2 YNFKEQ. This CDR3 comprises 16 residues. The V end lost 0 bases, the J end lost 2 bases, and 14 bases lay between the germline ends.

As concerns this clone: Germline is not matched at one junction end, which may reflect a read error. The rearrangement links TRBV18 to TRBJ2-5, with TRBD1 matching over 7 bases. Germline CDR1 KGHSH, CDR2 LQKENI. This CDR3 spans 15 amino acids. The CDR3 spells CASSPRQGVQKTQYF. The CDR3, as DNA: TGTGCCAGCTCACCACGCCAGGGGGTCCAAAAGACCCAGTACTTC.

V usage is TRBV7-9 and J usage is TRBJ2-3; D ambiguous. V lost 5 bases to trimming and J lost 0 bases, with 3 bases between them. The CDR3 runs to 12 residues. Germline lookup yields CDR1 SEHNR and CDR2 FQNEAQ (reference sequence). CDR3 in amino acids: CASSQSTDTQYF. Written as DNA, the CDR3 is TGTGCCAGCAGCCAAAGCACAGATACGCAGTATTTT.

V usage is TRBV5-1 and J usage is TRBJ2-6; the D gene is possibly TRBD1 (6 bases). The CDR3 consists of 16 residues. Germline-derived CDR1 and CDR2 are SGHRS and YFSETQ. With 2 bases removed from V and 2 bases from J, the gap between germline ends came to 11 bases. CDR3 bases: TGCGCCAGCAGCTTTATACAGGGTCCTGGGGCCAACGTCCTGACTTTC. This translates into CASSFIQGPGANVLTF. The complete variable domain, with remaining parts taken from reference TRBV5-1 and TRBJ2-6, reads KAGVTQTPRYLIKTRGQQVTLSCSPISGHRSVSWYQQTPGQGLQFLFEYFSETQRNKGNFPGRFSGRQFSNSRSEMNVSTLELGDSALYLCASSFIQGPGANVLTFGAGSRLTVL.

The chain links TRBV27 to TRBJ2-7; TRBD2 matches 16 bases. The CDR3 is 21 amino acids. V trimming: 3 bases; J trimming: 5 bases; junction bases outside the gene matches: 19. Germline CDR1 and CDR2: MNHEY and SMNVEV (reference sequence). The DNA for the CDR3 is TGTGCCAGCAGTTTTAGAGCCTCCGGGACTAGCGGGAGGGCCTGGAACAACGAGCAGTACTTC. Its protein is CASSFRASGTSGRAWNNEQYF.